Presented here are 6 T cell receptor beta chains from one specimen sequenced in a study of blood T cell repertoires in COVID-19. Here immunoSEQ multiplex PCR was the method, and the copy in TCRdb shows in-frame clones only, minus some. Seen here are more than 95,000 clones, 88% observed once, and the top ten hold over 1%. What was sequenced was peripheral blood. Receptors originate from a woman of 80 years or more with acute or convalescent COVID-19.

The rearrangement joins TRBV27 to TRBJ2-1; TRBD2 agrees at 7 bases. Germline values: CDR1 MNHEY, CDR2 SMNVEV (reference sequence). The V and J ends lost 3 bases and 0 bases, in that order; junction bases with no gene match: 2. The CDR3 is 15 amino acids. The CDR3 reads CASSLRERSYNEQFF. CDR3 in DNA: TGTGCCAGCAGTTTGCGGGAGCGCTCCTACAATGAGCAGTTCTTC.

This clone was seen only once. The J gene is TRBJ1-5, the V gene TRBV5-1; no definite D call. V dropped 0 bases and J dropped 8 bases, with 15 bases sitting between them. Per germline, CDR1 SGHRS and CDR2 YFSETQ. The CDR3 extends over 15 amino acids. Here the CDR3 reads CASSLAGRPEEPQHF. The CDR3 DNA is TGCGCCAGCAGCTTGGCCGGCAGGCCGGAGGAGCCCCAGCATTTT.

The V call is TRBV12-3 or TRBV12-4, the J call TRBJ2-5, with D possibly matching TRBD1 (5 bases). Trimming removed 5 bases at V and 10 bases at J, with 17 bases between. This CDR3 has 13 residues. CDR3 in amino acids: CASSPSSGKVQYF. CDR3 DNA sequence: TGTGCCAGCAGTCCATCCTCAGGGAAGGTCCAGTACTTC.

V usage is TRBV5-4 and J usage is TRBJ1-4; TRBD1 agrees at 7 bases. Germline V gene lookup returns CDR1 SGHNT and CDR2 YYREEE (reference sequence). Unmatched junction bases numbered 7, after V lost 4 bases and J lost 4 bases. This CDR3 region has 15 residues. The CDR3 spells CASSPGTAINEKLFF. For the CDR3, the DNA is TGTGCCAGCAGCCCTGGGACAGCTATTAATGAAAAACTGTTTTTT. The full variable domain, rest sourced from reference TRBV5-4 and TRBJ1-4, is ETGVTQSPTHLIKTRGQQVTLRCSSQSGHNTVSWYQQALGQGPQFIFQYYREEENGRGNFPPRFSGLQFPNYSSELNVNALELDDSALYLCASSPGTAINEKLFFGSGTQLSVL.

This clone was picked up a small number of times. V is TRBV3-1 (or the pseudogene TRBV3-2) and J is TRBJ2-1, with TRBD1 identical over 9 bases. The length of the CDR3 is 18 residues. V lost 4 bases and J lost 4; bases outside the gene matches: 14. Germline V gene sequence: CDR1 LGHDT, CDR2 YNNKEL (reference sequence). DNA for the CDR3: TGTGCCAGCAGCCTGCAGATCCAGGGACAGGGAATGTACAATGAGCAGTTCTTC. This gives the protein CASSLQIQGQGMYNEQFF.

The CDR3 nucleotides are TGTGCCAGCAGTTACATCAGGGGACAGCCCCAGCATTTT. Its protein product is CASSYIRGQPQHF. V gene TRBV6-2 or TRBV6-3 combines with J gene TRBJ1-5; maybe TRBD1 (6 bases). Germline V gene sequence: CDR1 MNHEY, CDR2 SVGEGT. V dropped 2 bases and J dropped 7 bases, with 9 bases sitting between them. CDR3 length: 13 residues.